A selection of T cell receptor beta chains follows, all from one sample in a study of shared clonotypes between healthy human individuals. Sequencing was performed with immunoSEQ multiplex PCR; in TCRdb, only in-frame clones are kept and a portion is missing. The sample lists more than 2 million clones, 90% to 95% occurring once. Sequencing was performed on naive CD4+ T cells sorted from blood. Every receptor here comes from a man between 18 and 35 years old in good health. The CDR3 runs from the conserved cysteine through the conserved F or W. The D gene is left open where the match is weak. Expanded clones are given a class, and other clones once, few, many or no size at all.

size: once; D: TRBD2; V: TRBV7-9; J: TRBJ2-5; CDR3: CASSLGAGGPYQETQYF; DNA: TGTGCCAGCAGCTTAGGAGCGGGGGGCCCGTACCAAGAGACCCAGTACTTC
size: -; D: -; V: TRBV2; J: TRBJ2-2; CDR3: CASSEYHRFSTGELFF; DNA: TGTGCCAGCAGTGAATATCACAGATTTAGCACCGGGGAGCTGTTTTTT
size: -; D: TRBD2; V: TRBV5-6; J: TRBJ2-7; CDR3: CASSLIAGGPGQYF; DNA: TGTGCCAGCAGCTTAATAGCGGGAGGGCCAGGGCAGTACTTC
size: -; D: TRBD1; V: TRBV5-6; J: TRBJ1-5; CDR3: CASSKGQGVNQPQHF; DNA: TGTGCCAGCAGCAAGGGACAGGGGGTCAATCAGCCCCAGCATTTT
size: -; D: TRBD1; V: TRBV30; J: TRBJ1-6; CDR3: CAWSVLMAGGHGSPLHF; DNA: TGTGCCTGGAGTGTACTCATGGCAGGGGGTCATGGTTCACCCCTCCACTTT
size: -; D: TRBD2; V: TRBV6-5; J: TRBJ2-1; CDR3: CASSRGGSGNEQFF; DNA: TGTGCCAGCAGCCGGGGGGGGAGTGGCAATGAGCAGTTCTTC
size: -; D: TRBD1; V: TRBV6-5; J: TRBJ1-4; CDR3: CASSRTGTNEKLFF; DNA: TGTGCCAGCAGCCGGACAGGGACTAATGAAAAACTGTTTTTT
size: -; D: -; V: TRBV28; J: TRBJ1-2; CDR3: CASSDRGPRRGYTF; DNA: TGTGCCAGCAGTGATCGAGGGCCGCGGAGAGGCTACACCTTC
size: -; D: -; V: TRBV5-1; J: TRBJ1-1; CDR3: CASSLVSGQTEAFF; DNA: TGCGCCAGCAGCTTGGTGTCAGGACAAACTGAAGCTTTCTTT
size: -; D: -; V: TRBV11-2; J: TRBJ1-4; CDR3: CASSLERGRTNEKLFF; DNA: TGTGCCAGCAGCTTAGAAAGGGGAAGGACTAATGAAAAACTGTTTTTT
size: -; D: -; V: TRBV5-1; J: TRBJ2-2; CDR3: CASSGVGTINTGELFF; DNA: TGCGCCAGCAGCGGAGTCGGGACAATCAACACCGGGGAGCTGTTTTTT
size: -; D: -; V: TRBV7-9; J: TRBJ1-6; CDR3: CASSLTDSALHF; DNA: TGTGCCAGCAGCTTAACCGACTCAGCCCTCCACTTT
size: -; D: -; V: TRBV7-8; J: TRBJ1-1; CDR3: CASSLHRLNTEAFF; DNA: TGTGCCAGCAGCTTACACAGACTGAACACTGAAGCTTTCTTT
size: -; D: -; V: TRBV21-1; J: TRBJ2-5; CDR3: CASSKGQKTQYF; DNA: TGTGCCAGCAGCAAAGGGCAGAAGACCCAGTACTTC
size: -; D: TRBD2; V: TRBV7-2; J: TRBJ2-1; CDR3: CASSFTSGVSYNEQFF; DNA: TGTGCCAGCAGCTTCACTAGCGGAGTCTCCTACAATGAGCAGTTCTTC
size: -; D: -; V: TRBV10-2; J: TRBJ1-4; CDR3: CASNPHGQANEKLFF; DNA: TGCGCCAGCAACCCCCACGGGCAGGCGAATGAAAAACTGTTTTTT
size: once; D: -; V: TRBV5-4; J: TRBJ2-3; CDR3: CASSLVETDTQYF; DNA: TGTGCCAGCAGCTTGGTAGAAACAGATACGCAGTATTTT
size: -; D: -; V: TRBV27; J: TRBJ1-6; CDR3: CASSSGFYNSPLHF; DNA: TGTGCCAGCAGTTCGGGGTTCTATAATTCACCCCTCCACTTT
size: -; D: TRBD1; V: TRBV4-1; J: TRBJ1-6; CDR3: CASSPVGTGGNSPLHF; DNA: TGCGCCAGCAGCCCGGTAGGGACAGGGGGAAATTCACCCCTCCACTTT
size: -; D: -; V: TRBV7-8; J: TRBJ2-5; CDR3: CASSHIETWAQYF; DNA: TGTGCCAGCAGCCATATAGAAACCTGGGCCCAGTACTTC
size: -; D: -; V: TRBV21-1; J: TRBJ2-2; CDR3: CASSIKQGYTGELFF; DNA: TGTGCCAGCAGCATCAAGCAGGGGTACACCGGGGAGCTGTTTTTT
size: -; D: TRBD2; V: TRBV28; J: TRBJ2-1; CDR3: CASSLLRGGYNEQFF; DNA: TGTGCCAGCAGTTTATTGCGGGGGGGGTACAATGAGCAGTTCTTC
size: -; D: -; V: TRBV7-2; J: TRBJ2-3; CDR3: CASSGQSSVADTQYF; DNA: TGTGCCAGCAGCGGACAGAGTAGCGTGGCAGATACGCAGTATTTT
size: -; D: TRBD2; V: TRBV4-1; J: TRBJ2-6; CDR3: CASSQDREGHLSGANVLTF; DNA: TGCGCCAGCAGCCAAGATCGGGAGGGCCACCTCTCTGGGGCCAACGTCCTGACTTTC
size: -; D: TRBD1; V: TRBV9; J: TRBJ2-3; CDR3: CASSPTGFFTDTQYF; DNA: TGTGCCAGCAGCCCGACAGGGTTCTTCACAGATACGCAGTATTTT
size: -; D: TRBD2; V: TRBV11-2; J: TRBJ2-5; CDR3: CASRHAGGQETQYF; DNA: TGTGCCAGCAGACATGCGGGGGGCCAAGAGACCCAGTACTTC
size: -; D: -; V: TRBV19; J: TRBJ1-6; CDR3: CATTQGSSYNSPLHF; DNA: TGTGCCACCACACAGGGAAGCTCCTATAATTCACCCCTCCACTTT
size: few; D: -; V: TRBV5-1; J: TRBJ2-5; CDR3: CASSLEVETQYF; DNA: TGCGCCAGCAGCTTGGAGGTGGAGACCCAGTACTTC
size: -; D: TRBD2; V: TRBV5-1; J: TRBJ2-2; CDR3: CASSTGTKNTGELFF; DNA: TGCGCCAGCAGTACCGGGACTAAAAACACCGGGGAGCTGTTTTTT
size: -; D: -; V: TRBV21-1; J: TRBJ1-4; CDR3: CASCLMPAGTVFATNEKLFF; DNA: TGTGCCAGCTGTCTAATGCCCGCAGGGACAGTTTTTGCAACTAATGAAAAACTGTTTTTT
size: -; D: TRBD1; V: TRBV2; J: TRBJ2-5; CDR3: CASRYGTDQETQYF; DNA: TGTGCCAGCAGGTATGGGACAGACCAAGAGACCCAGTACTTC
size: -; D: -; V: TRBV9; J: TRBJ2-6; CDR3: CASSRDTRHSGANVLTF; DNA: TGTGCCAGCAGCCGGGACACGAGACACTCTGGGGCCAACGTCCTGACTTTC
size: -; D: TRBD1; V: TRBV18; J: TRBJ2-3; CDR3: CASSPQGASDTQYF; DNA: TGTGCCAGCTCACCACAGGGGGCCAGTGATACGCAGTATTTT
size: -; D: -; V: TRBV5-1; J: TRBJ1-1; CDR3: CASSGGAAVDQAFF; DNA: TGCGCCAGCAGCGGGGGTGCTGCCGTCGACCAAGCTTTCTTT
size: -; D: -; V: TRBV14; J: TRBJ1-1; CDR3: CASSSYGQLRTEAFF; DNA: TGTGCCAGCAGCTCATATGGACAATTGAGAACTGAAGCTTTCTTT
size: -; D: TRBD2; V: TRBV19; J: TRBJ2-3; CDR3: CASSGGLAGQYF; DNA: TGTGCCAGTAGTGGAGGGCTAGCGGGACAGTATTTT
size: -; D: -; V: TRBV29-1; J: TRBJ1-2; CDR3: CSVVPGLQNYGYTF; DNA: TGCAGCGTCGTCCCCGGGCTCCAGAACTATGGCTACACCTTC
size: -; D: TRBD1; V: TRBV27; J: TRBJ1-2; CDR3: CASSLRDRGPGYTF; DNA: TGTGCCAGCAGTTTACGGGACAGGGGGCCTGGCTACACCTTC
size: -; D: TRBD2; V: TRBV7-2; J: TRBJ2-7; CDR3: CASSLVAGGTIEQYF; DNA: TGTGCCAGCAGCTTAGTAGCGGGAGGGACAATCGAGCAGTACTTC
size: -; D: -; V: TRBV2; J: TRBJ1-2; CDR3: CASSVGPAYGYTF; DNA: TGTGCCAGCAGTGTAGGGCCAGCCTATGGCTACACCTTC
size: -; D: -; V: TRBV6-6; J: TRBJ2-3; CDR3: CASTHRRGFADTQYF; DNA: TGTGCCAGCACCCATAGGAGGGGTTTCGCGGATACGCAGTATTTT
size: once; D: TRBD2; V: TRBV28; J: TRBJ2-5; CDR3: CASCRLGLAGPETQYF; DNA: TGTGCCAGTTGTCGCCTGGGGCTAGCGGGACCAGAGACCCAGTACTTC
size: -; D: -; V: TRBV12-5; J: TRBJ1-1; CDR3: CASGLVNREAFF; DNA: TGTGCTAGTGGTTTGGTAAACCGCGAAGCTTTCTTT
size: -; D: -; V: TRBV19; J: TRBJ1-4; CDR3: CASSISQGGEKLFF; DNA: TGTGCCAGTAGTATCAGCCAGGGTGGAGAAAAACTGTTTTTT
size: -; D: TRBD2; V: TRBV5-1; J: TRBJ2-5; CDR3: CASSVGLNQETQYF; DNA: TGCGCCAGCAGCGTGGGACTAAACCAAGAGACCCAGTACTTC
size: once; D: -; V: TRBV9; J: TRBJ2-4; CDR3: CASSVEPGNIQYF; DNA: TGTGCCAGCAGCGTAGAACCGGGAAACATTCAGTACTTC
size: -; D: TRBD1; V: TRBV5-5; J: TRBJ1-1; CDR3: CASSLRQGAGEAFF; DNA: TGTGCCAGCAGCTTGAGGCAGGGGGCGGGTGAAGCTTTCTTT
size: -; D: -; V: TRBV30; J: TRBJ1-2; CDR3: CAWTPGTLSPSTF; DNA: TGTGCCTGGACCCCCGGGACGCTTAGTCCCTCCACCTTC
size: once; D: TRBD1; V: TRBV28; J: TRBJ1-1; CDR3: CASLTGVNTEAFF; DNA: TGTGCCAGCTTGACAGGGGTTAACACTGAAGCTTTCTTT
size: -; D: TRBD1; V: TRBV30; J: TRBJ1-1; CDR3: CAWSPHRGLMNTEAFF; DNA: TGTGCCTGGAGCCCCCACAGGGGGCTTATGAACACTGAAGCTTTCTTT
size: -; D: TRBD1; V: TRBV2; J: TRBJ1-1; CDR3: CASTPGQGGKAFF; DNA: TGTGCCAGCACCCCAGGACAGGGAGGAAAAGCTTTCTTT